This T cell receptor (beta chain) was obtained from a study of cytomegalovirus exposure and HLA in healthy donors. Findings and limits, study-wide: Most observed TCR sequences were rare, whereas some public TCRs were detected in many donors. Three of the chains that were CMV-associated were confirmed in vitro to be specific for CMV antigens. It was fewer than 200 TCR beta chains that were listed as cytomegalovirus-associated.

Separate from the roughly 730-subject first cohort, the 120-subject validation cohort was the one that the donors belonged to. Trimming removed 2 bases from V and 2 bases from J; junction bases left unmatched: 5. CDR3 length: 15 amino acids. Per germline, CDR1 MGHRA and CDR2 YSYEKL. Method: immunoSEQ multiplex PCR; TCRdb's copy keeps in-frame clones and lacks some. Counted here are approximately 270,000 clones, about 90% occurring once; the ten biggest clones make up more than 10%. In the case of this clone: Its specificity is not known.

The sample comprised PBMCs. The source is a man aged 18 to 30 in good health and CMV-seropositive. The rearrangement uses TRBV4-1 and TRBJ1-1; TRBD1 agrees at 7 bases. This CDR3 is CASSQPGGLNTEAFF. CDR3 DNA sequence: TGCGCCAGCAGCCAACCAGGGGGTTTAAACACTGAAGCTTTCTTT.